This TCR beta chain was found in a study of T cells expressing NK-cell markers. General study points: For over 5 donors, the dominant NKG2C+ clonotypes made up about 1.0-7.0% of their CD8+ T cells.

About this clonotype: No antigen is known for it.

One entry per CDR3 protein, without DNA, is what TCRdb gives after re-calling the 5' RACE reads. This sample's table has about 460,000 distinct CDR3 sequences. Per germline, CDR1 DFQATT and CDR2 SNEGSKA (reference sequence). This CDR3 is built from 13 residues. Sequencing was performed on blood T cells: a sorted CD56 or NKG2C T cell subset, CD4+ or CD8+ T cells, or bulk PBMC T cells (not recorded which). The chain combines TRBV20-1 with TRBJ2-3; TCRdb returns TRBD1, unconfirmable since there is no DNA. This sequence originates from a woman in her forties or fifties in good health. The CDR3 loop reads CSASSGGTDTQYF.